This T cell receptor (beta chain) was captured in a study of blood T cell repertoires in COVID-19. About the study: From the United States, Italy and Spain came samples of acute and convalescent COVID-19. Nucleic acid was either cDNA or gDNA, and it came from T cells, B-cell-depleted T cells, or PBMCs.

V was cut by 4 bases and J by 5 bases, with 11 bases left in between. This CDR3 has 13 amino acids. Profiled with immunoSEQ multiplex PCR; TCRdb holds only in-frame clones, not every one. The data hold 95,000 to 110,000 clones, with roughly nine tenths observed a single time. The clonotype was recovered from a human donor in a cohort sampled during active COVID-19. The V call is TRBV12-3 or TRBV12-4, the J call TRBJ1-1; D not resolved. Sequencing input: peripheral blood. The CDR3 nucleotides are TGTGCCAGCAGTTCCTCTAGTAGGACTGAAGCTTTCTTT. Amino acid sequence: CASSSSSRTEAFF.